These 11 T cell receptor beta chains were all obtained from the same sample, sequenced in a study of vaccination effects on CD4 cells after COVID-19. Researchers isolated CD4+ T cells once approximately eleven days of culture had elapsed. Here immunoSEQ multiplex PCR was the method, and the copy in TCRdb shows in-frame clones only, minus some. The table records 65,000 to 80,000 clones, over 60% of them present only once. Their target antigens are unknown. Sequencing was performed on CD4+ T cells from PBMCs cultured without peptide, taken before COVID-19 vaccination. All receptors come from a human donor who received a COVID-19 vaccine.

The chain has TRBV30 and TRBJ2-3; tentatively, D is TRBD1 or TRBD2 (5 bases each). Deletions cut 0 bases from V and 5 bases from J, with 9 bases between. The germline CDR1 and CDR2 sequences are GTSNPN and SVGIG (reference sequence). CDR3 length: 13 residues. The CDR3 DNA reads TGTGCCTGGAGTGTCGGGACCGGAGATACGCAGTATTTT. Protein sequence: CAWSVGTGDTQYF.

This clone was recorded only once. V usage is TRBV18 and J usage is TRBJ2-7, with D unclear. With 2 bases removed from V and 4 bases from J, the gap between germline ends came to 9 bases. The CDR3 is made up of 13 amino acids. Germline V gives CDR1 KGHSH, CDR2 LQKENI. CDR3 protein: CASSPGPVYEQYV. CDR3 DNA sequence: TGTGCCAGCTCACCAGGACCGGTTTACGAGCAGTACGTC.

This chain connects TRBV5-4 to TRBJ1-6; tentatively, D is TRBD1 (5 bases). In germline, CDR1 is SGHNT, CDR2 YYREEE (reference sequence). The V end lost 0 bases, the J end lost 8 bases, and 9 bases lay between the germline ends. This CDR3 is built from 14 residues. The CDR3 nucleotides read TGTGCCAGCAGCTTGGAAGGGGCGGATTCACCCCTCCACTTT. Translation gives CASSLEGADSPLHF.

This clone was recorded a few times. The chain joins TRBV3-1 (or the pseudogene TRBV3-2) to TRBJ1-6; D is unclear. Germline V gene lookup returns CDR1 LGHDT and CDR2 YNNKEL (reference sequence). Trimming left V 4 bases short and J 4 bases short, with 14 bases between. CDR3 length: 16 amino acids. CDR3 region: CASSRAHKIYNSPLHF. The CDR3, as DNA: TGTGCCAGCAGCCGCGCTCACAAGATTTATAATTCACCCCTCCACTTT.

The rearrangement uses TRBV5-4 and TRBJ2-6, with a possible D match to TRBD2 (6 bases). Deletions cut 0 bases from V and 7 bases from J, with 11 bases between. This CDR3 has 15 amino acids. From germline, CDR1 is SGHNT and CDR2 YYREEE (reference sequence). The CDR3 region is CASSLAGRGANVLTF. The DNA of the CDR3 is TGTGCCAGCAGCTTGGCCGGGCGGGGAGCCAACGTCCTGACTTTC.

The chain carries TRBV4-1 and TRBJ1-4; possibly TRBD1 for D (5 bases). Germline lookup yields CDR1 MGHRA and CDR2 YSYEKL. V lost 8 bases and J 4 bases, leaving 17 bases between the germline ends. The CDR3 has 15 amino acids. The CDR3 nucleotides are TGCGCCAGCTCTCAGTTGGGACGGGTTAATGAAAAACTGTTTTTT. Residues: CASSQLGRVNEKLFF.

CDR3 DNA: TGCGCCAGCAGGACAGGGGCGGATGGCATTCAGTACTTC. Amino acid sequence: CASRTGADGIQYF. The V gene is TRBV5-1, the J gene TRBJ2-4; 8 bases line up with TRBD1. This CDR3 has 13 residues. V shed 5 bases and J 9 bases; nucleotides not matched to a gene: 7. Looked up from germline, CDR1 is SGHRS and CDR2 is YFSETQ. The full variable domain, rest sourced from reference TRBV5-1 and TRBJ2-4, is KAGVTQTPRYLIKTRGQQVTLSCSPISGHRSVSWYQQTPGQGLQFLFEYFSETQRNKGNFPGRFSGRQFSNSRSEMNVSTLELGDSALYLCASRTGADGIQYFGAGTRLSVL.

The CDR3 is CASSKPGQTTDTQYF. CDR3 nucleotides: TGCGCCAGCAGCAAGCCGGGACAGACCACAGATACGCAGTATTTT. The chain has TRBV5-1 and TRBJ2-3; TRBD1 matches 7 bases. Losses at the gene ends were 4 bases for V and 2 bases for J; bases not matched to a gene: 7. CDR1 and CDR2 from the germline V gene are SGHRS and YFSETQ. There are 15 residues in the CDR3.

This rearrangement joins TRBV20-1 to TRBJ1-2; unclear D gene. V was shortened by 3 bases and J by 4 bases, with 6 bases between the two germline ends. Germline V gene data show CDR1 as DFQATT and CDR2 as SNEGSKA (reference sequence). The CDR3 covers 11 residues. The chain's CDR3 is CSASGIYGYTF. CDR3 nucleotides: TGCAGTGCTAGCGGAATCTATGGCTACACCTTC.

The CDR3 spells CASSYRDVLGARGTQYF. In DNA, the CDR3 is TGTGCCAGCAGTTACCGAGATGTCCTCGGGGCGCGTGGTACGCAGTATTTT. The rearrangement uses TRBV6-2 or TRBV6-3 and TRBJ2-3; D is perhaps TRBD1 or TRBD2 (5 bases each). V lost 2 bases to trimming and J lost 8 bases, with 23 bases between them. The CDR3 covers 17 residues. CDR1 and CDR2 from the germline V gene are MNHEY and SVGEGT.

This chain links TRBV28 with TRBJ2-3; 7 bases map to TRBD2. CDR1 MDHEN and CDR2 SYDVKM come from the germline V gene. The trim removed 3 bases at V and 6 bases at J, leaving 6 bases unmatched. The CDR3 runs to 14 residues. As DNA, the CDR3 is TGTGCCAGCAGTTTGAGTGGGACTACGGATACGCAGTATTTT. Residues: CASSLSGTTDTQYF.